These 14 T cell receptor beta chains were sequenced from one sample in a study of preoperative IRX-2 immunotherapy in early breast cancer. Treatment of the sample: preoperative locoregional IRX-2 cytokine immunotherapy. Clones were read by immunoSEQ multiplex PCR, and TCRdb kept only the in-frame ones, dropping some. The table has roughly 27,000 clones, 78% seen once. Here the sequenced sample was lymph node tissue, taken before IRX-2 immunotherapy. Receptors originate from a human donor with breast cancer.

In its sample, this clone was seen a few times. This CDR3 is CASSLGVGNNSPLHF. For the CDR3, the DNA is TGTGCCAGCAGCTTAGGAGTGGGGAATAATTCACCCCTCCACTTT. V usage is TRBV11-3 and J usage is TRBJ1-6; D not certain. The CDR3 sequence is 15 residues long. Deletions cut 1 base from V and 5 bases from J, with 9 bases between. Germline CDR1 reads SGHNT; CDR2 reads YENEEA.

The chain uses TRBV19 and TRBJ1-2, with D possibly being TRBD1 (5 bases). The CDR3 consists of 14 residues. Trimming shortened V by 6 bases and J by 6 bases, and 17 bases separated the two germline ends. Looked up from germline, CDR1 is LNHDA and CDR2 is SQIVND (reference sequence). The CDR3 sequence is CASRSSGDYDGYTF. CDR3 bases: TGTGCCAGTAGATCTTCGGGGGATTATGATGGCTACACCTTC. The full variable domain, rest sourced from reference TRBV19 and TRBJ1-2, is DGGITQSPKYLFRKEGQNVTLSCEQNLNHDAMYWYRQDPGQGLRLIYYSQIVNDFQKGDIAEGYSVSREKKESFPLTVTSAQKNPTAFYLCASRSSGDYDGYTFGSGTRLTVV.

The V gene is TRBV1, the J gene TRBJ1-2. TRBV1 is a known pseudogene. The CDR3 loop spans 15 amino acids. CDR3 sequence: CASSFRDGRPGSYTF. As DNA, the CDR3 is TGCGCCAGCAGCTTCCGGGACGGACGTCCTGGAAGCTACACCTTC.

This clone appeared a single time. The chain employs TRBV19 and TRBJ1-4; D gene uncertain. CDR3 length equals 15 residues. The V and J ends lost 7 bases and 7 bases respectively, with 19 bases between them. Looked up from germline, CDR1 is LNHDA and CDR2 is SQIVND (reference sequence). Here the CDR3 DNA reads TGTGCCAGTAAGCCCCCGTCTTCTTTGAGTGAAAAACTGTTTTTT. Protein sequence: CASKPPSSLSEKLFF.

The chain couples TRBV6-8 to TRBJ1-1, with D uncertain. CDR3 size: 15 residues. CDR1 MNHGY and CDR2 SAAAGT come from the germline V gene. The V end lost 3 bases, the J end lost 8 bases, and 19 bases lay between the germline ends. The CDR3 is CASSYTPDRAREAFF. CDR3 DNA sequence: TGTGCCAGCAGTTATACCCCGGACCGTGCGAGAGAAGCTTTCTTT.

In nucleotides, the CDR3 is TGTGCCAGCAGCTTTTTGGGACAGCCTAATGAAAAACTGTTTTTT. Protein: CASSFLGQPNEKLFF. V gene TRBV11-3 combines with J gene TRBJ1-4; 7 nucleotides align to TRBD1. This CDR3 spans 15 amino acids. V lost 3 bases, J lost 3 bases, and 4 bases stayed unmatched. Germline V gene data show CDR1 as SGHNT and CDR2 as YENEEA.

J is TRBJ1-6 and V is TRBV11-3, with 11 positions matching TRBD1. This CDR3 spans 15 amino acids. Germline CDR1 and CDR2: SGHNT and YENEEA. Trimming cost V 3 bases and J 9 bases; bases outside gene matches: 4. This CDR3 is CASSLDRGQASPLHF. Written as DNA, the CDR3 is TGTGCCAGCAGCTTGGACAGGGGGCAGGCTTCACCCCTCCACTTT.

This clone came up a few times. The V call is TRBV19, the J call TRBJ1-1; TRBD1 is a possible D gene (5 bases). CDR3 length: 15 residues. CDR1 is LNHDA and CDR2 is SQIVND in the germline V gene (reference sequence). Deletions cut 7 bases from V and 0 bases from J, with 15 bases between. The CDR3 DNA sequence: TGTGCCAGTACGATGCCAGGGAAGATGAACACTGAAGCTTTCTTT. As protein: CASTMPGKMNTEAFF.

This chain uses TRBV6-8 with TRBJ1-4, with a tentative D call TRBD1 (5 bases). Per the germline V gene, CDR1 is MNHGY and CDR2 is SAAAGT. This CDR3 is 16 amino acids long. Trimming left V 2 bases short and J 3 bases short, with 13 bases between. In DNA form, the CDR3 reads TGTGCCAGCAGTTACCGTGGGGGAAGAGCTAATGAAAAACTGTTTTTT. Protein product: CASSYRGGRANEKLFF.

This chain uses TRBV6-8 with TRBJ1-4; 8 nucleotides agree with TRBD1. The CDR3 runs 15 residues. CDR1 and CDR2 from the germline V gene are MNHGY and SAAAGT. With 2 bases clipped from V and 8 bases from J, the junction kept 7 bases outside the gene matches. The CDR3 loop is CASSYPTGASEKLFF. The CDR3 DNA reads TGTGCCAGCAGTTACCCGACAGGGGCGAGCGAAAAACTGTTTTTT.

The V call is TRBV28, the J call TRBJ1-1; D is unresolved. V lost 7 bases to trimming and J lost 10 bases, with 25 bases between them. CDR1 and CDR2 from the germline V gene are MDHEN and SYDVKM. The CDR3 spans 15 residues. The CDR3 is CASNMGGDRLAGAFF. In nucleotides, the CDR3 is TGTGCCAGCAACATGGGCGGGGATCGATTGGCGGGAGCTTTCTTT.

V usage is TRBV28 and J usage is TRBJ1-4; possibly TRBD1 for D (5 bases). The germline V and J ends were trimmed by 7 bases and 4 bases, with 10 bases remaining between them. From germline, CDR1 is MDHEN and CDR2 SYDVKM. The CDR3 is 13 amino acids. The CDR3 here is CASTAGSNEKLFF. The CDR3 DNA sequence: TGTGCCAGCACCGCAGGGAGTAATGAAAAACTGTTTTTT.

The rearrangement joins TRBV6-8 to TRBJ2-3, with a tentative D call TRBD1 (5 bases). The V gene's germline CDR1 is MNHGY and CDR2 SAAAGT. V lost 10 bases, J lost 2 bases, and 19 bases lay in between. This CDR3 comprises 15 residues. Written as DNA, the CDR3 is TGTGCCATCAGCGAAGTAAGGGGCGCCACAGATACGCAGTATTTT. This sequence encodes CAISEVRGATDTQYF.

V usage is TRBV11-3 and J usage is TRBJ2-1; 9 bases align to TRBD2. CDR3 size: 18 residues. Unmatched junction bases numbered 11, after V lost 5 bases and J lost 0 bases. Germline CDR1 and CDR2: SGHNT and YENEEA. Written as DNA, the CDR3 is TGTGCCAGCAGCCGACCCTCTAGCGGGGACGGCTCCTACAATGAGCAGTTCTTC. This gives the protein CASSRPSSGDGSYNEQFF.